The 26 T cell receptor beta chains listed next were all sequenced from one sample in a study of blood T cell repertoires in COVID-19. Libraries were prepared by immunoSEQ multiplex PCR; TCRdb keeps only in-frame clonotypes and omits some of them. This sample has some 190,000 clones, with almost 90% found just once. Material for sequencing was peripheral blood. Receptors were obtained from a man between 18 and 29 years old with active or convalescent COVID-19.

The V gene is TRBV18, the J gene TRBJ1-1; 7 positions agree with TRBD1. The CDR3 loop spans 14 amino acids. V lost 9 bases and J lost 3; bases outside the gene matches: 10. CDR1 is KGHSH and CDR2 is LQKENI in the germline V gene. The CDR3 nucleotides are TGTGCCAGTAAGGGGGCAGGGGCGGACACTGAAGCTTTCTTT. As protein: CASKGAGADTEAFF.

This chain uses TRBV3-1 (or the pseudogene TRBV3-2) with TRBJ1-5; TRBD1 is a possible D gene (5 bases). Trimming left V 1 base short and J 5 bases short, with 15 bases between. The germline V gene has CDR1 LGHDT and CDR2 YNNKEL (reference sequence). This CDR3 contains 16 residues. The DNA of the CDR3 is TGTGCCAGCAGCCAAGCCGGGACGGCGGGATATCAGCCCCAGCATTTT. It codes for CASSQAGTAGYQPQHF.

The table lists this clone with a count of one. V gene TRBV5-4 combines with J gene TRBJ2-5; TRBD1 matches at 8 bases. The V and J ends lost 4 bases and 4 bases, in that order; junction bases with no gene match: 9. The germline V gene encodes CDR1 SGHNT and CDR2 YYREEE (reference sequence). CDR3 length equals 15 residues. This CDR3 is CASSPKDRGGETQYF. DNA for the CDR3: TGTGCCAGCAGCCCGAAAGACAGGGGCGGAGAGACCCAGTACTTC.

The chain employs TRBV30 and TRBJ2-7; D unclear. Germline lookup yields CDR1 GTSNPN and CDR2 SVGIG (reference sequence). This CDR3 is 15 amino acids long. V dropped 4 bases and J dropped 3 bases, with 19 bases sitting between them. CDR3 region: CAWTPPGSYYYEQYF. The CDR3 DNA is TGTGCCTGGACCCCCCCCGGGTCCTACTACTACGAGCAGTACTTC.

The chain couples TRBV28 to TRBJ1-5, with no clear D. This CDR3 region has 13 residues. V gave up 4 bases and J gave up 5 bases, with 9 bases separating them. CDR1 MDHEN and CDR2 SYDVKM come from the germline V gene. CDR3 loop: CASSSLGYQPQHF. The CDR3 coding sequence is TGTGCCAGCAGTTCCCTAGGCTATCAGCCCCAGCATTTT.

The rearrangement joins TRBV7-2 to TRBJ2-7; D is possibly TRBD1 (6 bases). This CDR3 is 16 amino acids long. CDR1 SGHTA and CDR2 FQGNSA come from the germline V gene. V was clipped by 1 base and J by 2 bases, with 15 bases between them. CDR3 sequence: CASSLGGRHPPYEQYF. DNA for the CDR3: TGTGCCAGCAGCTTAGGGGGGCGCCACCCTCCCTACGAGCAGTACTTC.

The rearrangement uses TRBV19 and TRBJ1-5; tentative D call: TRBD1 (6 bases). V was pared by 1 base and J by 4 bases, with 26 bases between. The CDR3 is 20 residues long. Looked up from germline, CDR1 is LNHDA and CDR2 is SQIVND (reference sequence). The CDR3 spells CASSIGRWGRQELRNQPQHF. CDR3 DNA: TGTGCCAGTAGTATAGGCAGGTGGGGGCGACAGGAACTGAGAAATCAGCCCCAGCATTTT.

The rearrangement joins TRBV6-5 to TRBJ2-1; TRBD2 agrees at 7 bases. CDR1 and CDR2 (germline): MNHEY, SVGAGI. V lost 5 bases to trimming and J lost 7 bases; unmatched junction nucleotides: 8. This CDR3 is 14 amino acids long. CDR3 nucleotides: TGTGCCAGCAGTACGACCCCGGGAGGTAATGAGCAGTTCTTC. This gives the protein CASSTTPGGNEQFF.

The chain employs TRBV4-1 and TRBJ1-5, with no clear D. The germline CDR1 and CDR2 sequences are MGHRA and YSYEKL. The CDR3 runs 14 residues. The V end was cut by 0 bases, the J end by 5 bases, with 8 bases between. The CDR3 region is CASSQDEEYQPQHF. CDR3 bases: TGCGCCAGCAGCCAAGATGAAGAGTATCAGCCCCAGCATTTT.

This clone was observed a single time. The V gene is TRBV11-3, the J gene TRBJ1-1; 7 bases map to TRBD1. The CDR3 extends over 13 amino acids. The V gene end was trimmed by 5 bases and the J gene end by 1 base; junction bases not matched to a gene: 1. Looked up from germline, CDR1 is SGHNT and CDR2 is YENEEA. The CDR3, as DNA: TGTGCCAGCAGCCGGGACAGGAACACTGAAGCTTTCTTT. Translation gives CASSRDRNTEAFF.

The chain links TRBV4-2 to TRBJ2-7, with D possibly TRBD2 on 5 matching bases. The germline CDR1 and CDR2 sequences are LGHNA and YNFKEQ. V lost 4 bases and J lost 2, with 15 bases in between. There are 15 residues in the CDR3. CDR3 bases: TGTGCCAGCAGCCCACCCGGCGGGCCAACCTACGAGCAGTACTTC. Translating it yields CASSPPGGPTYEQYF.

The chain employs TRBV6-2 or TRBV6-3 and TRBJ2-1, with 7 bases lining up with TRBD2. V lost 0 bases, J lost 3 bases, and 8 bases stayed unmatched. Germline V lookup: CDR1 MNHEY, CDR2 SVGEGT. This CDR3 has 17 amino acids. The CDR3, as DNA: TGTGCCAGCAGTTACTCGAACGTGGCGGGAGACTACAATGAGCAGTTCTTC. Protein sequence: CASSYSNVAGDYNEQFF.

The chain carries TRBV18 and TRBJ1-1, with D perhaps TRBD1 (5 bases). CDR1 and CDR2 (germline): KGHSH, LQKENI. Deletions cut 6 bases from V and 3 bases from J, with 17 bases between. This CDR3 region has 15 residues. The CDR3 DNA reads TGTGCCAGCTCCCCAAGACAGATGGTGGACACTGAAGCTTTCTTT. Protein sequence: CASSPRQMVDTEAFF.

This clone occurred a few times. The chain is built from TRBV30 and TRBJ1-5; D is unresolved. Germline CDR1 is GTSNPN and CDR2 is SVGIG (reference sequence). The CDR3 loop spans 13 amino acids. Trimming pared 0 bases from V and 5 bases from J, leaving 8 bases between. The CDR3: CAWSVQRYQPQHF. For the CDR3, the DNA is TGTGCCTGGAGTGTTCAACGGTATCAGCCCCAGCATTTT. The variable domain in full, with the rest retrieved from reference TRBV30 and TRBJ1-5, is SQTIHQWPATLVQPVGSPLSLECTVEGTSNPNLYWYRQAAGRGLQLLFYSVGIGQISSEVPQNLSASRPQDRQFILSSKKLLLSDSGFYLCAWSVQRYQPQHFGDGTRLSIL.

This chain connects TRBV21-1 to TRBJ1-6. TRBV21-1 is labeled a pseudogene. CDR3 length equals 16 residues. CDR3 loop: CASSPPGSSYNSPLHF. As DNA, the CDR3 is TGTGCCAGCAGCCCACCGGGGAGCTCCTATAATTCACCCCTCCACTTT.

The gene calls are TRBV28 and TRBJ2-1, with D possibly being TRBD1 (5 bases). Germline assignment: CDR1 MDHEN and CDR2 SYDVKM. The length of the CDR3 is 16 residues. V lost 4 bases and J 0 bases, leaving 13 bases between the germline ends. For the CDR3, the DNA is TGTGCCAGCAGTTCACCTAGGGGAAGCTCCTACAATGAGCAGTTCTTC. Protein: CASSSPRGSSYNEQFF.

This clone was counted only a few times. The rearrangement links TRBV27 to TRBJ1-4; D possibly corresponds to TRBD1 (6 bases). V was shortened by 3 bases and J by 5 bases, with 10 bases between the two germline ends. This CDR3 has 14 residues. Germline V lookup: CDR1 MNHEY, CDR2 SMNVEV (reference sequence). CDR3: CASSFGGANEKLFF. The CDR3 DNA is TGTGCCAGCAGTTTCGGGGGGGCCAATGAAAAACTGTTTTTT. The complete variable domain, with remaining parts taken from reference TRBV27 and TRBJ1-4, reads EAQVTQNPRYLITVTGKKLTVTCSQNMNHEYMSWYRQDPGLGLRQIYYSMNVEVTDKGDVPEGYKVSRKEKRNFPLILESPSPNQTSLYFCASSFGGANEKLFFGSGTQLSVL.

The chain employs TRBV6-1 and TRBJ1-5, with 7 nucleotides matching TRBD1. The germline V gene has CDR1 MNHNS and CDR2 SASEGT. This CDR3 comprises 17 residues. J was trimmed by 0 bases and V by 4 bases; bases with no gene match: 9. As DNA, the CDR3 is TGTGCCAGCAGTGGTAAGACAGGGTCCTATAGCAATCAGCCCCAGCATTTT. Translating it yields CASSGKTGSYSNQPQHF.

This rearrangement joins TRBV11-2 to TRBJ1-2, with TRBD1 matching over 10 bases. The trim removed 5 bases at V and 6 bases at J, leaving 15 bases unmatched. Germline lookup yields CDR1 SGHAT and CDR2 FQNNGV. This CDR3 contains 17 residues. The CDR3 spells CASSRPRGQGVKDGYTF. The CDR3 DNA reads TGTGCCAGCAGCCGACCTCGCGGACAGGGGGTAAAGGATGGCTACACCTTC.

V usage is TRBV5-1 and J usage is TRBJ2-7, with D perhaps TRBD2 (6 bases). This CDR3 has 13 amino acids. CDR1 is SGHRS and CDR2 is YFSETQ in the germline V gene. Trimming shortened V by 5 bases and J by 0 bases, and 9 bases separated the two germline ends. CDR3 sequence (DNA): TGCGCCAGCAGTTCTAGCGCCTCCTACGAGCAGTACTTC. It codes for CASSSSASYEQYF.

The gene calls are TRBV7-2 and TRBJ2-1, with 12 bases aligning to TRBD2. The germline V gene has CDR1 SGHTA and CDR2 FQGNSA. The CDR3 extends over 18 amino acids. Losses at the gene ends were 0 bases for V and 0 bases for J; bases not matched to a gene: 3. CDR3 sequence: CASSLALAGGYSYNEQFF. For the CDR3, the DNA is TGTGCCAGCAGCTTAGCCCTAGCGGGAGGGTACTCCTACAATGAGCAGTTCTTC.

The V and J genes are TRBV29-1 and TRBJ1-3, with D hard to call. Germline lookup yields CDR1 SQVTM and CDR2 ANQGSEA. The germline V and J ends were trimmed by 1 base and 2 bases, with 9 bases remaining between them. This CDR3 has 14 residues. The CDR3 reads CSVEGGPAGNTIYF. DNA for the CDR3: TGCAGCGTTGAAGGTGGGCCTGCTGGAAACACCATATATTTT.

This chain links TRBV27 with TRBJ1-5; 9 positions agree with TRBD1. This CDR3 is 14 amino acids long. Germline values: CDR1 MNHEY, CDR2 SMNVEV (reference sequence). The V gene end was trimmed by 7 bases and the J gene end by 4 bases; junction bases not matched to a gene: 5. The CDR3 sequence is CASKRQGGNQPQHF. As DNA, the CDR3 is TGTGCCAGCAAGAGACAGGGGGGAAATCAGCCCCAGCATTTT.

The V gene is TRBV4-2, the J gene TRBJ1-2; D remains unclear. This CDR3 contains 14 residues. CDR1 LGHNA and CDR2 YNFKEQ come from the germline V gene. V shed 0 bases and J shed 4 bases, with 9 bases lying between them. This chain's CDR3 is CASSQDLSSYGYTF. CDR3 bases: TGTGCCAGCAGCCAAGATCTCTCCAGCTATGGCTACACCTTC.

The chain carries TRBV9 and TRBJ1-1, with no clear D. The V and J ends lost 3 bases and 1 base respectively, with 10 bases between them. Germline CDR1 is SGDLS and CDR2 is YYNGEE. The CDR3 has 14 residues. This CDR3 reads CASSAREQNTEAFF. CDR3 DNA: TGTGCCAGCAGCGCACGGGAGCAGAACACTGAAGCTTTCTTT.

The V call is TRBV10-3, the J call TRBJ1-1; D gene uncertain. This CDR3 has 12 amino acids. V was clipped by 4 bases and J by 7 bases, with 10 bases between them. CDR1 is ENHRY, CDR2 SYGVKD, per germline. Written as DNA, the CDR3 is TGTGCCATCAGTGGCGGGATTGGTGAAGCTTTCTTT. Its translation is CAISGGIGEAFF.